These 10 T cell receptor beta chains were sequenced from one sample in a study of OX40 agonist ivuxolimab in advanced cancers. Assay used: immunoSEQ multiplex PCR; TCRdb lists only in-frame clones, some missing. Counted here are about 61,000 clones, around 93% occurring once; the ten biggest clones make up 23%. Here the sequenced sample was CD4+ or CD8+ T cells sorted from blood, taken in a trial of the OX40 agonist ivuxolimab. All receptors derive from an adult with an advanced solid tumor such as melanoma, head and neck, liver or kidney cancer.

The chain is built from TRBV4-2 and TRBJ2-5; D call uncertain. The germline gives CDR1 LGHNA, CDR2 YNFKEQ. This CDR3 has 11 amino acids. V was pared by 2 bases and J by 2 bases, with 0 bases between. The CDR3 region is CASSQQETQYF. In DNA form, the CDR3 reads TGTGCCAGCAGCCAACAAGAGACCCAGTACTTC.

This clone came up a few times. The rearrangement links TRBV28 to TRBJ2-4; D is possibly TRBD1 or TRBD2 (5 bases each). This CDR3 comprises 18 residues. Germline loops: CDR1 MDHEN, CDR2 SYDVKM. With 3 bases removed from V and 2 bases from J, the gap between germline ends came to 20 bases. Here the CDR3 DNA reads TGTGCCAGCAGTTTTTCCTCTGAGGGGTTAAGTTCCAAAAACATTCAGTACTTC. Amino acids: CASSFSSEGLSSKNIQYF.

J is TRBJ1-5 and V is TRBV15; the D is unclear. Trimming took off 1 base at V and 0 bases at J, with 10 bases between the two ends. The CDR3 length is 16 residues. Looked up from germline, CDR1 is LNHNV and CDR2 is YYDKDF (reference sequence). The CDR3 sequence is CATSRGIGISNQPQHF. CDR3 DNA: TGTGCCACCAGCAGAGGAATCGGGATTAGCAATCAGCCCCAGCATTTT.

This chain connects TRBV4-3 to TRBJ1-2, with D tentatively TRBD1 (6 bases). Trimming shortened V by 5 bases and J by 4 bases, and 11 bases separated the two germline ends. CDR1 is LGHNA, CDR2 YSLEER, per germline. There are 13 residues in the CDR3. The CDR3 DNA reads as TGCGCCAGCAGCTCACAGGGTATCTATGGCTACACCTTC. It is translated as CASSSQGIYGYTF.

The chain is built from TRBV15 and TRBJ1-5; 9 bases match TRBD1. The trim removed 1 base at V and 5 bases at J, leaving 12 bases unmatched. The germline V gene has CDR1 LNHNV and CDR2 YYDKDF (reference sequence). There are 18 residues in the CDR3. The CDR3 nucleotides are TGTGCCACCAGCAGAGGGGAGTGGACAGGGGCTAAGGATCAGCCCCAGCATTTT. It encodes CATSRGEWTGAKDQPQHF.

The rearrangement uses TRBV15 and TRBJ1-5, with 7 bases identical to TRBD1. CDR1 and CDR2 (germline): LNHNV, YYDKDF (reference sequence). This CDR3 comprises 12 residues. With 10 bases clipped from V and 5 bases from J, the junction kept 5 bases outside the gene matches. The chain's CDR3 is CASGTEDQPQHF. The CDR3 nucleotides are TGTGCCAGTGGGACAGAAGATCAGCCCCAGCATTTT.

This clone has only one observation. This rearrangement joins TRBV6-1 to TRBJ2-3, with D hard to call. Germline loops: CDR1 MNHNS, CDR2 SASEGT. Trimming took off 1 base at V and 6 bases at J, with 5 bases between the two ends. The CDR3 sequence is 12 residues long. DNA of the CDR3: TGTGCCAGCAGTGAAGGAACTGATACGCAGTATTTT. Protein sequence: CASSEGTDTQYF.

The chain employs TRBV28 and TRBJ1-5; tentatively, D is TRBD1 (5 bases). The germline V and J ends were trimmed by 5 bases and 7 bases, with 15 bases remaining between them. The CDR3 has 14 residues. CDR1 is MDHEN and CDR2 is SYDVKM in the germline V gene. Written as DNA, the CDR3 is TGTGCCAGCAGTCCGGTCGTCGGGGACCAGCCCCAGCATTTT. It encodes CASSPVVGDQPQHF.

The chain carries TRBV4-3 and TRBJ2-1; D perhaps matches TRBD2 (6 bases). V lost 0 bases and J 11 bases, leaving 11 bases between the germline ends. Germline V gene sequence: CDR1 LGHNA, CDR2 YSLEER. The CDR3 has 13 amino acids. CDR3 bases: TGCGCCAGCAGCCAAGAGCAAGCGGGCCAGCAGTTCTTC. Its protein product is CASSQEQAGQQFF.

The CDR3 region is CASSFDRLANYGYTF. The CDR3, as DNA: TGTGCCAGCAGTTTCGACAGGTTAGCTAACTATGGCTACACCTTC. The chain uses TRBV6-5 and TRBJ1-2; D is perhaps TRBD1 (6 bases). V lost 4 bases and J 0 bases, leaving 12 bases between the germline ends. The CDR3 has 15 residues. The germline gives CDR1 MNHEY, CDR2 SVGAGI.